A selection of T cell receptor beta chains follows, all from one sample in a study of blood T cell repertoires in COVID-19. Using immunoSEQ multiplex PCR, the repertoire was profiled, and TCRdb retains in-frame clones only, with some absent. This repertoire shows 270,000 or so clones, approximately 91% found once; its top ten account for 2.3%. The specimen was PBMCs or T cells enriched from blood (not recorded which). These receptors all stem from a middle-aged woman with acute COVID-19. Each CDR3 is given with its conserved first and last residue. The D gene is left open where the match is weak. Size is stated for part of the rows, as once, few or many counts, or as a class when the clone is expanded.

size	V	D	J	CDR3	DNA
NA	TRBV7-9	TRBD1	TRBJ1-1	CASSFQTGGYGTEAFF	TGTGCCAGCAGCTTCCAGACAGGGGGCTATGGCACTGAAGCTTTCTTT
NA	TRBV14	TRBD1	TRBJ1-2	CASSLLDRVDGYTF	TGTGCCAGCAGCCTACTAGACAGGGTGGATGGCTACACCTTC
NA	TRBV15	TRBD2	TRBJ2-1	CATSRDLAGVNEQFF	TGTGCCACCAGCAGAGATCTGGCGGGGGTTAATGAGCAGTTCTTC
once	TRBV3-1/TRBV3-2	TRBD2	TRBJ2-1	CASSQVAGGSSHNEQFF	TGTGCCAGCAGCCAAGTGGCGGGCGGGAGCTCTCACAATGAGCAGTTCTTC
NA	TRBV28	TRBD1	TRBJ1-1	CASRTGGGNTEAFF	TGTGCCAGCAGGACAGGGGGGGGGAACACTGAAGCTTTCTTT
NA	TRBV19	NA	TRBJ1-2	CASRPLDNPYGYTF	TGTGCCAGTAGACCCTTGGACAATCCCTATGGCTACACCTTC
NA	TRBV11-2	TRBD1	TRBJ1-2	CASSPYRDRDGYTF	TGTGCCAGCAGCCCCTACCGGGACAGGGATGGCTACACCTTC
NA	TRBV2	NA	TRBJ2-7	CASSGNEYSYEQYF	TGTGCCAGCAGTGGCAACGAGTACTCCTACGAGCAGTACTTC
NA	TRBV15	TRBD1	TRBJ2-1	CATSSPGQGNEQFF	TGTGCCACCAGCAGCCCGGGACAGGGGAATGAGCAGTTCTTC
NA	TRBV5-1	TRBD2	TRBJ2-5	CASSFGTSEGETQYF	TGCGCCAGCAGCTTCGGGACTAGCGAGGGGGAGACCCAGTACTTC
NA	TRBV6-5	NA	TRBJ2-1	CASSYSRSSYNEQFF	TGTGCCAGCAGTTACTCTAGGAGCTCCTACAATGAGCAGTTCTTC
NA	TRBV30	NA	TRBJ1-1	CAWSGGGNTEAFF	TGTGCCTGGAGTGGTGGAGGGAACACTGAAGCTTTCTTT
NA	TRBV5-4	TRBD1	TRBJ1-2	CASSLEGTGSYGYTF	TGTGCCAGCAGCTTGGAAGGGACAGGGTCCTATGGCTACACCTTC
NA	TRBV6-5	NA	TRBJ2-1	CASWSENYNEQFF	TGTGCCAGCTGGAGCGAAAACTACAATGAGCAGTTCTTC
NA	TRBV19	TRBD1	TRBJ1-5	CASSPTSGTDSNQPQHF	TGTGCCAGTAGTCCGACCTCCGGGACAGATAGCAATCAGCCCCAGCATTTT
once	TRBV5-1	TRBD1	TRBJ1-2	CASSSDRVRDYGYTF	TGCGCCAGCAGCTCGGACAGGGTGAGGGACTATGGCTACACCTTC
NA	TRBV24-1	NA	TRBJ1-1	CATSDRNTEAFF	TGTGCCACCAGCGACAGGAACACTGAAGCTTTCTTT
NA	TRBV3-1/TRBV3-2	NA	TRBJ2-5	CASSSAPTGTQYF	TGTGCCAGCAGCTCTGCGCCGACGGGGACCCAGTACTTC
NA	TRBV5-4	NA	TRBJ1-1	CASSRTSGTEAFF	TGTGCCAGCAGCCGCACGAGTGGCACTGAAGCTTTCTTT
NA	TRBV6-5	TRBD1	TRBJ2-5	CATSNDRVETQYF	TGTGCCACCTCAAATGACAGGGTTGAGACCCAGTACTTC
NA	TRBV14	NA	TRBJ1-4	CASSQDPGQYEKLFF	TGTGCCAGCAGCCAAGACCCCGGACAGTATGAAAAACTGTTTTTT
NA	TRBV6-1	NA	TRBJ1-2	CASSEIQGFSGYTF	TGTGCCAGCAGTGAAATCCAGGGTTTTTCAGGCTACACCTTC
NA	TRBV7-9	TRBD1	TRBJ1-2	CASTLNRGDGYTF	TGTGCCAGCACCTTAAACAGGGGCGATGGCTACACCTTC
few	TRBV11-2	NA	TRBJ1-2	CASSFGGGYGYTF	TGTGCCAGCAGCTTCGGGGGAGGCTATGGCTACACCTTC
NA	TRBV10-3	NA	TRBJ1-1	CAISSDSTEAFF	TGTGCCATCAGTTCGGACAGCACTGAAGCTTTCTTT
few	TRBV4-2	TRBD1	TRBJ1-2	CASSQERQGPIYGYTF	TGTGCCAGCAGCCAGGAAAGACAGGGGCCAATTTATGGCTACACCTTC
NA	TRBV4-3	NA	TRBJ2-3	CASSRDFTDTQYF	TGCGCCAGCAGCAGGGACTTCACAGATACGCAGTATTTT
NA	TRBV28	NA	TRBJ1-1	CASSLSQGMNTEAFF	TGTGCCAGCAGTTTATCTCAGGGGATGAACACTGAAGCTTTCTTT
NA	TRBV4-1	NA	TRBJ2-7	CASSHSQGYEQYF	TGCGCCAGCAGTCACTCACAGGGCTACGAGCAGTACTTC
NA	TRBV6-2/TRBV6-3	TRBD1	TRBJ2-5	CASSSPEGTGGIEVETQYF	TGTGCCAGCAGTTCGCCCGAAGGGACAGGGGGCATCGAGGTGGAGACCCAGTACTTC
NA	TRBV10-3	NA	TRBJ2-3	CATQGARRRSADTQYF	TGTGCCACCCAGGGTGCGAGGCGGCGAAGCGCCGATACGCAGTATTTT
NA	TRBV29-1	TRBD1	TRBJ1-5	CSAVTGEQPQHF	TGCAGCGCCGTGACAGGGGAACAGCCCCAGCATTTT
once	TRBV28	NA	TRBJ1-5	CASSLPTGISKNQPQHF	TGTGCCAGCAGTTTACCTACAGGGATTTCAAAGAATCAGCCCCAGCATTTT
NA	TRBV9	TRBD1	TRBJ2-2	CASSTPPGGSNTGELFF	TGTGCCAGCAGCACCCCGCCAGGGGGCTCGAACACCGGGGAGCTGTTTTTT
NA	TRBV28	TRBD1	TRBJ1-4	CASSPNRGHEKLFF	TGTGCCAGCAGTCCGAACAGGGGGCATGAAAAACTGTTTTTT
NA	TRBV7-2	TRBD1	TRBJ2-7	CASSAGQGKFYEQYF	TGTGCCAGCAGCGCGGGACAGGGGAAGTTCTACGAGCAGTACTTC
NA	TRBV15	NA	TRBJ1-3	CATSRGSSGIAGNTIYF	TGTGCCACCAGCAGAGGGTCGTCCGGGATTGCTGGAAACACCATATATTTT
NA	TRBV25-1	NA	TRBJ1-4	CASSGRRTNEKLFF	TGTGCCAGCAGTGGCCGGCGGACTAATGAAAAACTGTTTTTT
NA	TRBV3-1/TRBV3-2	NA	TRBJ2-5	CASSGGSQETQYF	TGTGCCAGCTCTGGCGGGTCACAAGAGACCCAGTACTTC
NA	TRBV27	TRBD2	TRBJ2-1	CASSLVGGRNNEQFF	TGTGCCAGCAGTTTGGTGGGAGGGCGAAATAATGAGCAGTTCTTC
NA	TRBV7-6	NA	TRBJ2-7	CASSLAALSYEQYF	TGTGCCAGCAGCTTAGCGGCCCTCTCCTACGAGCAGTACTTC
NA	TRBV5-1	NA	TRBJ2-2	CASSLVRLTTSNTGELFF	TGCGCCAGCAGCTTGGTTAGACTTACCACCTCGAACACCGGGGAGCTGTTTTTT
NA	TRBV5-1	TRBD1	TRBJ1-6	CASSWGGQGNSPLHF	TGCGCCAGCAGCTGGGGGGGACAGGGGAATTCACCCCTCCACTTT
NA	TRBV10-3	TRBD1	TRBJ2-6	CAIKGGSGSGANVLTF	TGTGCCATCAAAGGGGGCTCGGGCTCTGGGGCCAACGTCCTGACTTTC